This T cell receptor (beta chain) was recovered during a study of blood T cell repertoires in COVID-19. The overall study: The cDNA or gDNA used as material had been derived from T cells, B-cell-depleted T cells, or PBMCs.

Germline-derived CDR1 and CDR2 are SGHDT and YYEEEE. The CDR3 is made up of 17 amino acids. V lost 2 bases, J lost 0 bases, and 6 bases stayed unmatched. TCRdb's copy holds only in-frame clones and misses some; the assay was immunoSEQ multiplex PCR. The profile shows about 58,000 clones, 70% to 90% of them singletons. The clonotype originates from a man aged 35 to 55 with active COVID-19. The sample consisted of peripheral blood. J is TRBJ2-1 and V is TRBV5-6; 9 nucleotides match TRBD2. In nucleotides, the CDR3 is TGTGCCAGCAGCTTATTAGCGGGAGTGGCCTCCTACAATGAGCAGTTCTTC. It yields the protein CASSLLAGVASYNEQFF.